The clone carrying this TCR beta chain was seen a handful of times. Antigen: not known. It was RNA transcripts that yielded the amplified TCR beta CDR3 regions. The HTBI primer set was used in a first-round RT-PCR of the TCR CDR3. TCRdb re-derived calls from the multiplex PCR reads in MiXCR, one entry per CDR3 protein. Among around 540,000 distinct CDR3 sequences listed, more than 45% were seen once. This entry is derived from a study of T cells in Graves' hyperthyroidism and ophthalmopathy. Findings and limits, study-wide: Most clonotypes that expanded in the thyroid above 0.001 also showed up in blood.

An absence of ophthalmopathy progression within 18 months meant stable Graves' hyperthyroidism. Aged 18 to 65, the patients had hyperthyroidism that was newly diagnosed and had lasted under 2 months. Looked up from germline, CDR1 is KGHDR and CDR2 is SFDVKD. The length of the CDR3 is 17 residues. Trimming shortened V by 4 bases and J by 1 base, and 17 bases separated the two germline ends. This clonotype was sampled from a woman between 18 and 30 years old with Graves' hyperthyroidism. The sample was peripheral blood or thyroid tissue (not recorded which). The J gene is TRBJ2-3, the V gene TRBV24-1; D gene unclear. The CDR3 is CATSDPPGEVGTDTQYF. For the CDR3, the DNA is TGTGCCACCAGTGACCCGCCCGGAGAGGTGGGCACAGATACGCAGTATTTT.